This T cell receptor (beta chain) was identified during a study of CXCR3-negative and CXCR3-positive naive CD8 T cells. Overall study findings and caveats: Unlike memory cells, which differed, naive CXCR3-negative and CXCR3-positive cells had similar TRBV-TRBJ usage. With CXCR3 expression partially decreased after cryopreservation, most assays relied on fresh PBMCs.

Germline assignment: CDR1 MNHEY and CDR2 SMNVEV (reference sequence). This CDR3 contains 15 residues. Sorting yielded triplicates of about 280,000 cells for each CD8+ T cell subset. This clonotype counts as medium-sized by frequency. Its antigen is unknown. cDNA libraries for TRB were generated by 5' RACE incorporating UMI labels. TCRdb re-called the 5' RACE reads; one entry per CDR3 protein, DNA not given. Recorded for this sample: about 39,000 distinct CDR3 sequences. The receptor comes from a human donor in good health. Some clones in this sample may be carry-over from other donors' samples. The sequencing input was memory CD8+ T cells from blood. J is TRBJ2-7 and V is TRBV27; TCRdb reports TRBD2, a call that lacks DNA to check it against. This CDR3 is CASSLAGPLSYEQYF.